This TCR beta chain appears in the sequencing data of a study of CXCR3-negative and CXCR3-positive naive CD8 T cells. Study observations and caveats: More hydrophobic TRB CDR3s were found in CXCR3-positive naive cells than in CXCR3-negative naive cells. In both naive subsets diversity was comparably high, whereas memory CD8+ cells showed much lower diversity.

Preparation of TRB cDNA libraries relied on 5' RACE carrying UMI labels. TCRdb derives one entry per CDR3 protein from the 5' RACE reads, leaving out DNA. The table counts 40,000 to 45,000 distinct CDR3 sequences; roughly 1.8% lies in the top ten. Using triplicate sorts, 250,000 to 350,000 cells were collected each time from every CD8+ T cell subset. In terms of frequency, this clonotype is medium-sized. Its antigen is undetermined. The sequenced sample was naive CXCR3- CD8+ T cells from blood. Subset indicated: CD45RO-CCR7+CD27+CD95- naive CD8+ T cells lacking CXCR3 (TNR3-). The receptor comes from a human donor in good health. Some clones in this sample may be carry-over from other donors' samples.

The CDR3 sequence: CASSEPGTGVNEQFF. The rearrangement links TRBV2 to TRBJ2-1; as DNA is missing, the TRBD1 call by TCRdb cannot be tested. CDR1 SNHLY and CDR2 FYNNEI come from the germline V gene. The CDR3 covers 15 residues.